Given below is one T cell receptor (beta chain) in context. No antigen is known for it. The ends lost 3 bases at V and 3 bases at J; junction bases unmatched: 3. CDR3 length: 14 residues. Germline V gene sequence: CDR1 SGDLS, CDR2 YYNGEE. Libraries were prepared by immunoSEQ multiplex PCR; TCRdb keeps only in-frame clonotypes and omits some of them. The sample has tens of thousands of clones, 74% seen once; the top ten hold roughly 5%. This sample stems from a study of a mutant IDH1 vaccine in newly diagnosed glioma. Study-wide background: Vaccines were begun 4-6 weeks after radiotherapy alone, or with temozolomide cycles. Beforehand, treatment had been radiotherapy, temozolomide, or both; the majority received both. Scheduled at week 35, visit V12 preceded visit V13, held at week 47.

This sample's time point: week 35, safety follow-up. One vaccine dose held 300 ug of mutant IDH1 20-mer peptide and came with topical imiquimod. The sequenced sample was PBMCs, obtained from a glioma patient whose treatment included an IDH1 peptide vaccine. The chain is built from TRBV9 and TRBJ2-1, with 7 bases aligning to TRBD1. The source of this sequence is a man aged 50-59 years with glioma. CDR3 sequence: CASSATGFYNEQFF. In DNA form, the CDR3 reads TGTGCCAGCAGCGCGACAGGGTTCTACAATGAGCAGTTCTTC.